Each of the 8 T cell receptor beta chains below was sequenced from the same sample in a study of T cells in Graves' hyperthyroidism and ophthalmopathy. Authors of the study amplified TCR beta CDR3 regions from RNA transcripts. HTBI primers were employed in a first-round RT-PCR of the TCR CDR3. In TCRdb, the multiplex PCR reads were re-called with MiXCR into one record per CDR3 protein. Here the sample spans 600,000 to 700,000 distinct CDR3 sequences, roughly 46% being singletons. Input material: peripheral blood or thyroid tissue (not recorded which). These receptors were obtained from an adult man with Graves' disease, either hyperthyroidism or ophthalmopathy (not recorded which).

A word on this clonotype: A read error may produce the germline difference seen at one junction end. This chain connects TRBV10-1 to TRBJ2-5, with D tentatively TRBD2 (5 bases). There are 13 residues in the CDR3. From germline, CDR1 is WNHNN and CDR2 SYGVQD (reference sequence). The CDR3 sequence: CAISGDTQETQYF. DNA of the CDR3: TGTGCCATCAGCGGCGACACACAAGAGACCCAGTACTTC.

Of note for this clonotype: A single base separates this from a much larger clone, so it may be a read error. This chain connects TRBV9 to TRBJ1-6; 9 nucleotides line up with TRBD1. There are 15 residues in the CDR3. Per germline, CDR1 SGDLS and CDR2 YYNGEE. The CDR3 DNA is TGTGTCAGCAGTGAGTCTACAGGGGGCAAGTCACCCCTCCACTTT. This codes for CVSSESTGGKSPLHF.

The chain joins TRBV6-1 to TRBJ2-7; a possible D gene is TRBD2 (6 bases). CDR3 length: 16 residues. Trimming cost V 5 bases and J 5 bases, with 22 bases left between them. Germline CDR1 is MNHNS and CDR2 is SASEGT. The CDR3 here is CASSRSDGGRSHEQYF. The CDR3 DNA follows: TGTGCCAGCAGTCGCTCCGATGGGGGGAGGTCCCACGAGCAGTACTTC.

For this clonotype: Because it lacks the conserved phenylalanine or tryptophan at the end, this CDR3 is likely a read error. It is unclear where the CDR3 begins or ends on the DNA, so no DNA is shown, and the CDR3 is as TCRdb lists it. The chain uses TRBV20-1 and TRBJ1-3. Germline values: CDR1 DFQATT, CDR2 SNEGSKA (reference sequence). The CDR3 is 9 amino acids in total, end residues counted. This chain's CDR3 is CSAPRGDTS.

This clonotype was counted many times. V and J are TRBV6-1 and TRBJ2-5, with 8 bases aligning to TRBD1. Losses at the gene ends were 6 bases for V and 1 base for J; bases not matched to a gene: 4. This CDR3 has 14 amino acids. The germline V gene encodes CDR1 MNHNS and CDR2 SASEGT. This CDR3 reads CASSKGQGQETQYF. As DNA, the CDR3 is TGTGCCAGCAGCAAAGGACAGGGCCAAGAGACCCAGTACTTC.

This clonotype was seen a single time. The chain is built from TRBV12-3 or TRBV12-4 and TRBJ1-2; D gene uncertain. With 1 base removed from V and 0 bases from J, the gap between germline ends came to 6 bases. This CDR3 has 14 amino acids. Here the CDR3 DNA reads TGTGCCAGCAGTTTAGAACATACTAACTATGGCTACACCTTC. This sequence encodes CASSLEHTNYGYTF.

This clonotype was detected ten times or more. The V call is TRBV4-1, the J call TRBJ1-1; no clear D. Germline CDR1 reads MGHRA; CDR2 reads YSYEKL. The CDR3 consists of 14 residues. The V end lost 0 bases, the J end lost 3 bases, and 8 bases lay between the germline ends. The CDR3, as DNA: TGCGCCAGCAGCCAAGATGCGCTGTACACTGAAGCTTTCTTT. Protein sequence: CASSQDALYTEAFF.

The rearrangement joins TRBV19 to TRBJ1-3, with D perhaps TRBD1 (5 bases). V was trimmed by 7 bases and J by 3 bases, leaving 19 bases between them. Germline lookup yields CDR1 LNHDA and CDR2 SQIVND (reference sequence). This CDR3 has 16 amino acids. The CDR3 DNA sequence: TGTGCCAGTACAGGCCAGGGATCCCTCTTTGGAAACACCATATATTTT. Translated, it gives CASTGQGSLFGNTIYF.